The 17 T cell receptor beta chains given below trace back to one sample, sequenced in a study of technical replicates of blood from several donors. The protocol was immunoSEQ multiplex PCR, while the TCRdb copy is restricted to in-frame clones and leaves out a portion. The sample has 8,000 to 10,000 clones, 75% to 95% seen once. Sequencing used PBMCs. These receptors originate from a human donor in good health.

The rearrangement links TRBV4-2 to TRBJ2-1; 8 bases fit TRBD2. The V gene end was trimmed by 0 bases and the J gene end by 9 bases; junction bases not matched to a gene: 16. This CDR3 comprises 18 residues. The germline V gene encodes CDR1 LGHNA and CDR2 YNFKEQ. The CDR3 spells CASSQEIAREGPTSEQFF. As DNA, the CDR3 is TGTGCCAGCAGCCAAGAAATTGCACGGGAGGGCCCTACAAGTGAGCAGTTCTTC.

The chain links TRBV6-4 to TRBJ2-2, with a possible D match to TRBD2 (6 bases). CDR3 length: 15 residues. V dropped 3 bases and J dropped 1 base, with 9 bases sitting between them. Germline V gene sequence: CDR1 MRHNA, CDR2 SNTAGT. Here the CDR3 reads CASSEVAENTGELFF. In DNA, the CDR3 is TGTGCCAGCAGTGAGGTAGCGGAGAACACCGGGGAGCTGTTTTTT.

The rearrangement joins TRBV28 to TRBJ2-7; 11 nucleotides align to TRBD2. Trimming cost V 7 bases and J 6 bases; bases outside gene matches: 8. CDR1 and CDR2 (germline): MDHEN, SYDVKM. The CDR3 length is 14 residues. Here the CDR3 DNA reads TGTGCCAGCACCGAACTAGCGGGAGTGGGCGAGCAGTACTTC. Its translation: CASTELAGVGEQYF.

The J gene is TRBJ2-7, the V gene TRBV19; D is perhaps TRBD2 (5 bases). Germline assignment: CDR1 LNHDA and CDR2 SQIVND (reference sequence). V gave up 7 bases and J gave up 2 bases, with 21 bases separating them. CDR3 size: 16 residues. The CDR3 reads CASNPYGERLPYEQYF. CDR3 bases: TGTGCCAGTAATCCTTATGGGGAGCGACTACCCTACGAGCAGTACTTC.

As DNA, the CDR3 is TGTGCCAGCAGTTCAGGGTACTTGAGAAACACCATATATTTT. Translated, it gives CASSSGYLRNTIYF. The V and J genes are TRBV27 and TRBJ1-3; maybe TRBD1 (5 bases). Germline CDR1 MNHEY, CDR2 SMNVEV (reference sequence). This CDR3 is 14 amino acids long. Trimming pared 4 bases from V and 5 bases from J, leaving 12 bases between.

The chain recombines TRBV29-1 with TRBJ2-5, with TRBD1 matching 7 bases. The CDR3 loop spans 12 amino acids. V dropped 7 bases and J dropped 0; count of bases not matched to a gene: 2. Germline loops: CDR1 SQVTM, CDR2 ANQGSEA. CDR3 nucleotides: TGCAGCGGGACAGGTCACCAAGAGACCCAGTACTTC. As protein: CSGTGHQETQYF.

This clone came up once. The V and J genes are TRBV7-2 and TRBJ2-1; 7 bases map to TRBD1. V dropped 4 bases and J dropped 0; count of bases not matched to a gene: 6. This CDR3 spans 16 amino acids. The germline gives CDR1 SGHTA, CDR2 FQGNSA. CDR3 residues: CASSSSTGSSYNEQFF. The CDR3 DNA reads TGTGCCAGCAGCTCCTCGACAGGGAGCTCCTACAATGAGCAGTTCTTC.

This chain joins TRBV5-1 and TRBJ2-5; D is perhaps TRBD1 (5 bases). This CDR3 has 14 amino acids. V lost 0 bases and J lost 3, with 9 bases in between. Germline CDR1 SGHRS, CDR2 YFSETQ. CDR3 DNA: TGCGCCAGCAGCTTGGCCAGGGAAAAAGAGACCCAGTACTTC. Protein: CASSLAREKETQYF.

The chain recombines TRBV7-7 with TRBJ2-7; D may be TRBD2 (6 bases). Per the germline V gene, CDR1 is SSHAT and CDR2 is FNYEAQ (reference sequence). V gave up 5 bases and J gave up 6 bases, with 14 bases separating them. This CDR3 has 13 residues. The CDR3 DNA is TGTGCCAGCAGCCCCGGGCCGGGAGCCGAGCAGTACTTC. Translating gives CASSPGPGAEQYF.

The gene calls are TRBV27 and TRBJ2-2; 7 bases fit TRBD1. Looked up from germline, CDR1 is MNHEY and CDR2 is SMNVEV (reference sequence). The CDR3 is 15 amino acids. J gave up 6 bases and V 8 bases, and 12 bases lay outside the gene matches. The CDR3 coding sequence is TGTGCCAGCCACCGATCCGGGACAGACTCCGGGGAGCTGTTTTTT. Translating it yields CASHRSGTDSGELFF.

This clone has only a few counts. The rearrangement joins TRBV28 to TRBJ2-7; weak D call: TRBD1 (5 bases). The germline V gene encodes CDR1 MDHEN and CDR2 SYDVKM. V lost 4 bases and J 7 bases, leaving 11 bases between the germline ends. This CDR3 has 12 amino acids. DNA for the CDR3: TGTGCCAGCAGTTCGACAGTCCCTGAGCAGTACTTC. It specifies CASSSTVPEQYF.

The genes are TRBV6-1 and TRBJ2-4; 11 bases are shared with TRBD2. The germline V gene encodes CDR1 MNHNS and CDR2 SASEGT. Unmatched junction bases numbered 7, after V lost 5 bases and J lost 7 bases. CDR3 size: 15 residues. Here the CDR3 reads CASSHLTSGANIQYF. The CDR3 DNA follows: TGTGCCAGCAGTCATCTGACTAGCGGGGCGAACATTCAGTACTTC.

This clone has just one count. The chain links TRBV10-2 to TRBJ2-7; D may be TRBD1 (6 bases). V shed 0 bases and J shed 10 bases, with 10 bases lying between them. Germline CDR1 WSHSY, CDR2 SAAADI. The CDR3 has 12 amino acids. CDR3 protein: CASSESDSLQYF. In nucleotides, the CDR3 is TGCGCCAGCAGTGAGTCGGACAGCTTACAGTACTTC.

Concerning this clone: Within the sample, other DNA sequences also encode this same CDR3. The rearrangement joins TRBV5-1 to TRBJ2-3, with D maybe TRBD1 (5 bases). Between the trimmed V and J ends, which lost 0 bases and 3 bases, there was a span of 8 bases. There are 14 residues in the CDR3. The germline CDR1 and CDR2 sequences are SGHRS and YFSETQ. The CDR3 sequence is CASSLGGSTDTQYF. CDR3 DNA: TGCGCCAGCAGCTTGGGGGGCTCTACAGATACGCAGTATTTT.

This clone was seen just once. The J gene is TRBJ2-5, the V gene TRBV6-1, with D perhaps TRBD2 (5 bases). The CDR3 is 15 amino acids. V was trimmed by 2 bases and J by 5 bases, leaving 15 bases between them. The V gene's germline CDR1 is MNHNS and CDR2 SASEGT. CDR3 bases: TGTGCCAGCAGTGAATTAAATCTAGCTAGCGAGACCCAGTACTTC. This codes for CASSELNLASETQYF.

The V gene is TRBV7-9, the J gene TRBJ1-1; D perhaps matches TRBD1 (6 bases). The CDR3 runs to 15 residues. The germline V gene has CDR1 SEHNR and CDR2 FQNEAQ (reference sequence). Trimming removed 5 bases from V and 4 bases from J, with 17 bases in between. CDR3 residues: CASSRYRTEGTEAFF. The CDR3 region has the DNA TGTGCCAGCAGCCGATACAGGACAGAGGGCACTGAAGCTTTCTTT.

J is TRBJ2-7 and V is TRBV28; 15 positions agree with TRBD2. CDR3 length: 16 amino acids. V gave up 6 bases and J gave up 5 bases; unmatched junction bases: 8. Germline V gene sequence: CDR1 MDHEN, CDR2 SYDVKM. The CDR3 coding sequence is TGTGCCAGCAGCCGGACAGGGACTAGCGGGAGGAACGAGCAGTACTTC. This translates into CASSRTGTSGRNEQYF.